The T cell receptor beta chain described here comes from a study of Ad26.COV2.S vaccination and SARS-CoV-2 variants. Findings and limits, study-wide: It was reported that spike-specific CD8+ and CD4+ T cell responses were substantially broad after vaccination.

Concerning this clone itself: Its antigen is still unknown.

The trim removed 2 bases at V and 4 bases at J, leaving 2 bases unmatched. CDR1 is LNHDA, CDR2 SQIVND, per germline (reference sequence). This CDR3 has 16 amino acids. The treatment was: roughly 20 received Ad26.COV2.S at low or high dose, single or two shots; 5 received placebo; per-sample allocation not given. Day 63 after the first vaccine or placebo injection was the time point for sampling. Data came from immunoSEQ multiplex PCR; TCRdb stores just in-frame clones and leaves some out. Of about 350,000 clones listed, roughly 84% are singletons. This sequence was found in a person aged 18-65 years who received the Ad26.COV2.S COVID-19 vaccine or a placebo. The rearrangement joins TRBV19 to TRBJ2-1; TRBD2 matches at 13 bases. Sequences were derived from peripheral blood, sampled in a trial of Ad26.COV2.S vaccine versus placebo. Here the CDR3 DNA reads TGTGCCAGTAGTATAAAGGGACTAGCGGGATACAATGAGCAGTTCTTC. It is translated as CASSIKGLAGYNEQFF. Combining the CDR3 with reference TRBV19 and TRBJ2-1 gives the whole variable domain DGGITQSPKYLFRKEGQNVTLSCEQNLNHDAMYWYRQDPGQGLRLIYYSQIVNDFQKGDIAEGYSVSREKKESFPLTVTSAQKNPTAFYLCASSIKGLAGYNEQFFGPGTRLTVL.